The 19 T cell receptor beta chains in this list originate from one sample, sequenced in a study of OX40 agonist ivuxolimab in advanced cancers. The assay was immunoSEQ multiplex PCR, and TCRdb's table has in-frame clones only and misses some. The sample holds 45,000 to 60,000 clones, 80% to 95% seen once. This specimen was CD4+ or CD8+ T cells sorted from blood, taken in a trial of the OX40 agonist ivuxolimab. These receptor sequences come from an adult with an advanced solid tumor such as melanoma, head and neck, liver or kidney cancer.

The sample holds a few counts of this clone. CDR3 coding DNA: TGTGCCAGTAGTATAGGACAGGGACGGAATCAGCCCCAGCATTTT. It translates to CASSIGQGRNQPQHF. This chain uses TRBV19 with TRBJ1-5; 7 bases map to TRBD1. In germline, CDR1 is LNHDA, CDR2 SQIVND (reference sequence). The CDR3 sequence is 15 residues long. Unmatched junction bases numbered 4, after V lost 1 base and J lost 4 bases. The full variable domain, in which reference TRBV19 and TRBJ1-5 provide the parts outside the CDR3, is DGGITQSPKYLFRKEGQNVTLSCEQNLNHDAMYWYRQDPGQGLRLIYYSQIVNDFQKGDIAEGYSVSREKKESFPLTVTSAQKNPTAFYLCASSIGQGRNQPQHFGDGTRLSIL.

The CDR3 DNA sequence: TGTGCCAGCACCCGGGCCCTTGGGTACACTGAAGCTTTCTTT. Amino acids: CASTRALGYTEAFF. This chain uses TRBV9 with TRBJ1-1; D is ambiguous. Germline V gives CDR1 SGDLS, CDR2 YYNGEE. The CDR3 has 14 amino acids. V gave up 6 bases and J gave up 3 bases, with 15 bases separating them. The complete variable domain, with remaining parts taken from reference TRBV9 and TRBJ1-1, reads DSGVTQTPKHLITATGQRVTLRCSPRSGDLSVYWYQQSLDQGLQFLIQYYNGEERAKGNILERFSAQQFPDLHSELNLSSLELGDSALYFCASTRALGYTEAFFGQGTRLTVV.

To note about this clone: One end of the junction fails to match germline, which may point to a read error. The CDR3 spells CASSEVQGTQYF. The DNA of the CDR3 is TGTGCCAGCAGTGAGGTTCAAGGGACCCAGTACTTC. The genes are TRBV2 and TRBJ2-5; D remains ambiguous. The CDR3 length is 12 residues. Germline V lookup: CDR1 SNHLY, CDR2 FYNNEI. The full variable domain, its missing parts supplied by reference TRBV2 and TRBJ2-5, is EPEVTQTPSHQVTQMGQEVILRCVPISNHLYFYWYRQILGQKVEFLVSFYNNEISEKSEIFDDQFSVERPDGSNFTLKIRSTKLEDSAMYFCASSEVQGTQYFGPGTRLLVL.

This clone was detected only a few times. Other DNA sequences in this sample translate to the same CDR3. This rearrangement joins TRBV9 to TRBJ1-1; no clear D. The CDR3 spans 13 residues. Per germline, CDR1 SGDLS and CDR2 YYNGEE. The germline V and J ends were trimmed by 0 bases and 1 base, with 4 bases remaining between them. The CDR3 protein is CASSVAPNTEAFF. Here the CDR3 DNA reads TGTGCCAGCAGCGTAGCTCCGAACACTGAAGCTTTCTTT.

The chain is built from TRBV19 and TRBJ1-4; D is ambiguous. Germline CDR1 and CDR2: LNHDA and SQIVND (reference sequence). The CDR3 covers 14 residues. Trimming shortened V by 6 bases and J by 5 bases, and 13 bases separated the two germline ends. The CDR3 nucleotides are TGTGCCAGTAGAGCTGGCAGATCGAATGAAAAACTGTTTTTT. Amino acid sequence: CASRAGRSNEKLFF.

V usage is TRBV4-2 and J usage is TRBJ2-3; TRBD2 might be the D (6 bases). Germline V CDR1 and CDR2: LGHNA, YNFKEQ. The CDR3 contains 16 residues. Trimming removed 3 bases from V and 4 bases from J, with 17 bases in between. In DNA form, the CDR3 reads TGTGCCAGCAGCCAGGTCTCTAGCGTCCGGGCAGATACGCAGTATTTT. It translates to CASSQVSSVRADTQYF.

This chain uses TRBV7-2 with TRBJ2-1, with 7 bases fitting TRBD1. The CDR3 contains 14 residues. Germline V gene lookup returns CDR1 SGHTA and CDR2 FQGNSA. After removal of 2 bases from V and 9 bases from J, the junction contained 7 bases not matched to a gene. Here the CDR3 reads CASSLSGGYGEQFF. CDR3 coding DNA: TGTGCCAGCAGCTTATCAGGGGGTTACGGTGAGCAGTTCTTC. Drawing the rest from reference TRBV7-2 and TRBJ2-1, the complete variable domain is GAGVSQSPSNKVTEKGKDVELRCDPISGHTALYWYRQSLGQGLEFLIYFQGNSAPDKSGLPSDRFSAERTGGSVSTLTIQRTQQEDSAVYLCASSLSGGYGEQFFGPGTRLTVL.

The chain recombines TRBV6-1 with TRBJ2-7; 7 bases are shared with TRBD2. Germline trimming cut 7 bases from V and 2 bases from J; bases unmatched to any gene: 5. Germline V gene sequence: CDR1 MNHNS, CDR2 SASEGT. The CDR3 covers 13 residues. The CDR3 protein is CASTPSGAYEQYF. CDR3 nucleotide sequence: TGTGCCAGCACACCTAGCGGCGCCTACGAGCAGTACTTC.

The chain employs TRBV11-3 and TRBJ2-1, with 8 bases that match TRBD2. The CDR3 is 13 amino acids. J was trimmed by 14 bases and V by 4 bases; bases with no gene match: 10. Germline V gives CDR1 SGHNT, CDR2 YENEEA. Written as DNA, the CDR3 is TGTGCCAGCAGCTCACGCGGGGGGACTAGAGAGTTCTTC. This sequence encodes CASSSRGGTREFF.

The CDR3 loop reads CASSSSQNYGYTF. As DNA, the CDR3 is TGTGCCAGCAGCTCCAGCCAGAACTATGGCTACACCTTC. The gene calls are TRBV7-2 and TRBJ1-2, with no clear D. V was cut by 4 bases and J by 2 bases, with 8 bases left in between. Germline V gene lookup returns CDR1 SGHTA and CDR2 FQGNSA. CDR3 length equals 13 residues.

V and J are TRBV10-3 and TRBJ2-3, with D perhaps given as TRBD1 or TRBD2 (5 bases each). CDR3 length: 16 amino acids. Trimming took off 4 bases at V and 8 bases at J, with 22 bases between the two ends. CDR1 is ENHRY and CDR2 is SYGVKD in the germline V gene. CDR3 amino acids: CAISVQERGERGTQYF. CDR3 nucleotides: TGTGCCATCAGTGTACAGGAAAGGGGAGAGAGAGGTACGCAGTATTTT.

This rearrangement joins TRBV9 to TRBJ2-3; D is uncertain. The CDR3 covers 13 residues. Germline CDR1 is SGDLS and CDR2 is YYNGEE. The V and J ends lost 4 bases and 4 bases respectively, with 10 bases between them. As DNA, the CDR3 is TGTGCCAGCAGCCCCCTCTCAGCAGATACGCAGTATTTT. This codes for CASSPLSADTQYF.

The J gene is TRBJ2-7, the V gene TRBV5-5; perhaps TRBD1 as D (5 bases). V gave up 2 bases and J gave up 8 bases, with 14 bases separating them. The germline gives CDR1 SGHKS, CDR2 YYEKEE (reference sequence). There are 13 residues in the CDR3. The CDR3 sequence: CASSLARVEKQYF. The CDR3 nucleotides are TGTGCCAGCAGCTTAGCCAGGGTGGAAAAGCAGTACTTC.

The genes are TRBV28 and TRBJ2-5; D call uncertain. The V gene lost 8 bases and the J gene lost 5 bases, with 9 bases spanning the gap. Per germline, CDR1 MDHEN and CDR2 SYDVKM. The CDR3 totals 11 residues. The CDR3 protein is CASCGRETQYF. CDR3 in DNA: TGTGCCAGCTGCGGTAGGGAGACCCAGTACTTC.

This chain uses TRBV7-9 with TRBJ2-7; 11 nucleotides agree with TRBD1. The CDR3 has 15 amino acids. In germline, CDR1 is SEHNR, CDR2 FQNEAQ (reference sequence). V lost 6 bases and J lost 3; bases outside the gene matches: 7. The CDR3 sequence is CASRESGTGGYEQYF. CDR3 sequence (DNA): TGTGCCAGCAGGGAATCCGGGACAGGGGGCTACGAGCAGTACTTC.

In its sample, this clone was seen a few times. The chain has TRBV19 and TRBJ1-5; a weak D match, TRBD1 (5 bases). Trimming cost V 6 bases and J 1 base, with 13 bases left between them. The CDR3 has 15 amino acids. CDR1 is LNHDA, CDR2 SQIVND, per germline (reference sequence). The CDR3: CASSIGRESNQPQHF. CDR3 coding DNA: TGTGCCAGTAGCATTGGCAGGGAGAGCAATCAGCCCCAGCATTTT. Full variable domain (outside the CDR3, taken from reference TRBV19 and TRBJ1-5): DGGITQSPKYLFRKEGQNVTLSCEQNLNHDAMYWYRQDPGQGLRLIYYSQIVNDFQKGDIAEGYSVSREKKESFPLTVTSAQKNPTAFYLCASSIGRESNQPQHFGDGTRLSIL.

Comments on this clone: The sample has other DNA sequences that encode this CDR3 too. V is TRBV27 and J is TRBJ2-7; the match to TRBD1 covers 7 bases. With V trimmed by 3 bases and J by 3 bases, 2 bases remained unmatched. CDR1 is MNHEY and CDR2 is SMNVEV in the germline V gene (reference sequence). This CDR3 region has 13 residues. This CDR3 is CASSLPGGYEQYF. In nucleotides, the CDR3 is TGTGCCAGCAGTTTGCCAGGGGGCTACGAGCAGTACTTC.

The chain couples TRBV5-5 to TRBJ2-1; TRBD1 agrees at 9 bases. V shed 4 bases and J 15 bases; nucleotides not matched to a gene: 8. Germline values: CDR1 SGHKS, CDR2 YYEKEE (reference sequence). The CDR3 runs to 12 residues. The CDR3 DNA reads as TGTGCCAGCAGCGTACAGGGGGCGCGGGTGTTCTTC. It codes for CASSVQGARVFF.

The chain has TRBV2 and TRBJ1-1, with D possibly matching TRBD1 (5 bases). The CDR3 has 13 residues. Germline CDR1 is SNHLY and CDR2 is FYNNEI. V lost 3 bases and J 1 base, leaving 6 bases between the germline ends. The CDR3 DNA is TGTGCCAGCAGTGATCAGGGGAACACTGAAGCTTTCTTT. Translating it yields CASSDQGNTEAFF.